This T cell receptor (beta chain) was documented in a study of response to subunit inactivated influenza vaccine. Trimming took 11 bases from V and 0 from J; bases not matched to a gene: 9. Germline CDR1 is MNHNS and CDR2 is SASEGT. This CDR3 has 15 residues. MiXCR, applied by TCRdb to the RT-PCR reads, yields one record per CDR3 protein. The sample consists of over 450,000 distinct CDR3 sequences, about an eighth of them appearing once. Study-wide results and caveats: The authors suggested that few new T cells are recruited per seasonal influenza vaccination.

About this clonotype itself: Antigen: not known.

V is TRBV6-1 and J is TRBJ1-1; 10 positions match TRBD1. This TCR was sampled from a man between 45 and 60 years old who received an inactivated influenza vaccine. The sample was PBMCs from blood, taken about 6 weeks after vaccination. CDR3 DNA sequence: TGTGCCCGGACCGGGACAGGGGAAATGAACACTGAAGCTTTCTTT. Translated: CARTGTGEMNTEAFF.